This T cell receptor (beta chain) was retrieved from a study of T cell changes during pregnancy in multiple sclerosis. The CDR3 totals 13 residues. V lost 4 bases, J lost 6 bases, and 11 bases lay in between. The V gene's germline CDR1 is KGHSH and CDR2 LQKENI. Clones were read by immunoSEQ multiplex PCR, and TCRdb kept only the in-frame ones, dropping some. The sample includes around 60,000 clones, 80% to 90% of them seen just once. V and J are TRBV18 and TRBJ2-3; the D gene is possibly TRBD1 (5 bases). This TCR was recovered from a female donor with multiple sclerosis, enrolled in a pregnancy study. Sequencing used peripheral blood, obtained in the first trimester of pregnancy. CDR3 in amino acids: CASSRESGDTQYF. The DNA of the CDR3 is TGTGCCAGCTCACGCGAATCAGGGGATACGCAGTATTTT.